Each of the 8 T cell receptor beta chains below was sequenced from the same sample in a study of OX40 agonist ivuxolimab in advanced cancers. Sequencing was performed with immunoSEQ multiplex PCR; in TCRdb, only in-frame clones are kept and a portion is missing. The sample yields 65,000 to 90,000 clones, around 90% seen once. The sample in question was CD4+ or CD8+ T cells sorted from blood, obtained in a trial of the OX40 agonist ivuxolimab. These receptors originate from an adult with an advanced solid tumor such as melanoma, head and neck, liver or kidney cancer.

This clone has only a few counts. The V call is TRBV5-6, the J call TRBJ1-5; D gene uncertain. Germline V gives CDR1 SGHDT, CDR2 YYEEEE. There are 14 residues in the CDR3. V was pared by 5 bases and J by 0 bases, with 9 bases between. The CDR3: CASSGLGSNQPQHF. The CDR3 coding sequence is TGTGCCAGCAGTGGGCTAGGTAGCAATCAGCCCCAGCATTTT.

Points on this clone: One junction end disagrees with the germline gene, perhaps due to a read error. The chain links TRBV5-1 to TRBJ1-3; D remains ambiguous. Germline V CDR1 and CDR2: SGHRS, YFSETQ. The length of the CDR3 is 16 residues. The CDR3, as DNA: TGCACCAGCAGCTTGGAAGTCAGCAGTAAAGGAAACACCATATATTTT. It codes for CTSSLEVSSKGNTIYF. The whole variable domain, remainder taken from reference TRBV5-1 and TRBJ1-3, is KAGVTQTPRYLIKTRGQQVTLSCSPISGHRSVSWYQQTPGQGLQFLFEYFSETQRNKGNFPGRFSGRQFSNSRSEMNVSTLELGDSALYLCTSSLEVSSKGNTIYFGEGSWLTVV.

The CDR3 loop reads CASSPYSNQPQHF. The CDR3 region has the DNA TGTGCCAGCTCACCGTATAGCAATCAGCCCCAGCATTTT. The rearrangement uses TRBV18 and TRBJ1-5; D remains unclear. The CDR3 has 13 amino acids. Looked up from germline, CDR1 is KGHSH and CDR2 is LQKENI. V lost 3 bases, J lost 0 bases, and 3 bases lay in between. Supplemented by reference TRBV18 and TRBJ1-5, the full variable domain reads NAGVMQNPRHLVRRRGQEARLRCSPMKGHSHVYWYRQLPEEGLKFMVYLQKENIIDESGMPKERFSAEFPKEGPSILRIQQVVRGDSAAYFCASSPYSNQPQHFGDGTRLSIL.

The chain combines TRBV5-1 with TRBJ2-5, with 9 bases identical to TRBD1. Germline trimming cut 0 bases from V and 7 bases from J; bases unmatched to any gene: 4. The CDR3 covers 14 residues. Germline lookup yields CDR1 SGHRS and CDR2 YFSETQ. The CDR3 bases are TGCGCCAGCAGCTTGGGGACAGGGGAGGGGACCCAGTACTTC. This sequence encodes CASSLGTGEGTQYF.

The CDR3: CASSLGLADYWNEQFF. The CDR3 DNA follows: TGTGCCAGCAGTTTAGGCCTAGCGGATTACTGGAATGAGCAGTTCTTC. The chain uses TRBV27 and TRBJ2-1; TRBD2 matches at 7 bases. Looked up from germline, CDR1 is MNHEY and CDR2 is SMNVEV (reference sequence). V trimming: 2 bases; J trimming: 7 bases; junction bases outside the gene matches: 11. The CDR3 covers 16 residues.

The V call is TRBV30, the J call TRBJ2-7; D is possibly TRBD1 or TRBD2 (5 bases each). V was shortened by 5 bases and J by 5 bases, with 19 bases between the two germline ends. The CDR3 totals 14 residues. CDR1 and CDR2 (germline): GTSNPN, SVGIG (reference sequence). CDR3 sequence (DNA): TGTGCCTGGGAGGGCGGGCCAGGGAACGACGAGCAGTACTTC. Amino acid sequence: CAWEGGPGNDEQYF.

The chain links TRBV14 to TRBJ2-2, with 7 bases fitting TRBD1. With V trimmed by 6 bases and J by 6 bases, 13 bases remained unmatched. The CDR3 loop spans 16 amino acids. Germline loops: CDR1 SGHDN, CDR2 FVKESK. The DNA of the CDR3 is TGTGCCAGCAGTCGTTCTAGACAGGGAAAAGCCGGGGAGCTGTTTTTT. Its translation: CASSRSRQGKAGELFF.

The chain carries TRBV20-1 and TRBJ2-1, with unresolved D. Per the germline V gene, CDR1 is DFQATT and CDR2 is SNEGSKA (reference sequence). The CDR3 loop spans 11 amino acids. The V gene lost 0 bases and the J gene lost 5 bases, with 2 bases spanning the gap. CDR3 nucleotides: TGCAGTGCTAGAGAGGACAATGAGCAGTTCTTC. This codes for CSAREDNEQFF.